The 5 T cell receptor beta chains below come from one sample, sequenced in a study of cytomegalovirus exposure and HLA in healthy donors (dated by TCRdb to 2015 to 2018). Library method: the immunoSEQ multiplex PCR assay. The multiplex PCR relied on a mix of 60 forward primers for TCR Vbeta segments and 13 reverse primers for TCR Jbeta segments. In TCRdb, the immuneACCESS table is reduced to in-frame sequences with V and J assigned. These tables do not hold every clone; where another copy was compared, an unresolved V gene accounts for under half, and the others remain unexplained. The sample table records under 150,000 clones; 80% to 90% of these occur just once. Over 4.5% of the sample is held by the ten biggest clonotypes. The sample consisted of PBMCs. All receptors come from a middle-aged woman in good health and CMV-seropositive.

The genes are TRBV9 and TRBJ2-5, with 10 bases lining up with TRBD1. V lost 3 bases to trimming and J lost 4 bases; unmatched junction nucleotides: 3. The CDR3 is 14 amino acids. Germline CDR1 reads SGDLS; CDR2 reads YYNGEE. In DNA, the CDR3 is TGTGCCAGCAGCGGGGACAGGGGCGCAGAGACCCAGTACTTC. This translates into CASSGDRGAETQYF.

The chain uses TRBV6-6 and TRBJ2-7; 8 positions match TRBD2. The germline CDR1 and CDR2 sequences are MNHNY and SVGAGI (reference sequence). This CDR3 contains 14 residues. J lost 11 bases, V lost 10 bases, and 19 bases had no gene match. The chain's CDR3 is CATRVITSGPLEYF. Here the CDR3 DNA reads TGTGCCACCCGAGTTATAACTAGCGGTCCCCTTGAGTACTTC.

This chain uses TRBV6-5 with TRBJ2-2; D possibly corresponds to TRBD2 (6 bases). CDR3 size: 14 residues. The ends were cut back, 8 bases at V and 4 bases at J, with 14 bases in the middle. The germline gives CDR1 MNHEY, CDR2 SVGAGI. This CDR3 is CASGLKAGTGELFF. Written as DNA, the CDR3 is TGTGCCAGCGGCCTAAAAGCGGGCACCGGGGAGCTGTTTTTT.

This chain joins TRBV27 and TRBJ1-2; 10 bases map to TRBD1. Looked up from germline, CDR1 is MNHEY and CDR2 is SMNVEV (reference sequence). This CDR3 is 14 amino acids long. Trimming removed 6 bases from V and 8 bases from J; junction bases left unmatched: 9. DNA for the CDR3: TGTGCCAGCAGACCGACAGGGGGCTCTATAGGCTACACCTTC. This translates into CASRPTGGSIGYTF.

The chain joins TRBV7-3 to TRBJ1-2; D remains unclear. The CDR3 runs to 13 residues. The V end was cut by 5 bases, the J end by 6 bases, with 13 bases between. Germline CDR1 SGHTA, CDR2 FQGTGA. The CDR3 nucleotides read TGTGCCAGCAGCCTCCGGGGTGGGGATGGCTACACCTTC. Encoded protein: CASSLRGGDGYTF.